The 15 T cell receptor beta chains reported below all come from one sample, sequenced in a study of cytomegalovirus exposure and HLA in healthy donors. The PCR made use of 60 Vbeta and 13 Jbeta primers. The method was immunoSEQ multiplex PCR; TCRdb's version includes in-frame clones alone and lacks a portion of them. The table includes some 140,000 clones, roughly 70% detected once. The material sequenced was PBMCs. These receptor sequences come from a man aged 30 to 39 in good health and CMV-seronegative.

The rearrangement links TRBV7-3 to TRBJ2-2, with D possibly TRBD2 on 6 matching bases. Trimming removed 0 bases at V and 1 base at J, with 12 bases between. The CDR3 is made up of 17 amino acids. The germline gives CDR1 SGHTA, CDR2 FQGTGA. The CDR3 coding sequence is TGTGCCAGCAGCTTAACGATGGCGGGGATGAACACCGGGGAGCTGTTTTTT. Its protein is CASSLTMAGMNTGELFF.

The chain uses TRBV6-1 and TRBJ1-4; 7 bases align to TRBD1. Germline CDR1 is MNHNS and CDR2 is SASEGT. The CDR3 length is 14 residues. The V segment lost 6 bases and the J segment 8 bases; nucleotides outside the gene matches: 9. CDR3 DNA: TGTGCCAGCAGCCGTGACAGGGCCCGGGAAAAACTGTTTTTT. Amino acids: CASSRDRAREKLFF.

The chain has TRBV7-9 and TRBJ2-7, with D maybe TRBD1 (6 bases). The CDR3 sequence is 14 residues long. Germline V gives CDR1 SEHNR, CDR2 FQNEAQ (reference sequence). V was shortened by 2 bases and J by 2 bases, with 10 bases between the two germline ends. DNA for the CDR3: TGTGCCAGCAGCTTACAACAGGGAACCTACGAGCAGTACTTC. Amino acid sequence: CASSLQQGTYEQYF.

This clone was recorded only once. The chain recombines TRBV19 with TRBJ2-4; TRBD2 aligns across 9 bases. CDR3 size: 17 residues. Germline V gene data show CDR1 as LNHDA and CDR2 as SQIVND (reference sequence). With 5 bases clipped from V and 0 bases from J, the junction kept 8 bases outside the gene matches. The CDR3 nucleotides are TGTGCCAGTAGTGCCCTAGCGGGAACCATAGCCAAAAACATTCAGTACTTC. It codes for CASSALAGTIAKNIQYF.

Concerning this clone itself: The sample has other DNA sequences that encode this CDR3 too. V and J are TRBV9 and TRBJ2-1, with TRBD2 matching 8 bases. The germline V gene has CDR1 SGDLS and CDR2 YYNGEE. Trimming cost V 0 bases and J 4 bases; bases outside gene matches: 3. The CDR3 is 15 amino acids. The CDR3 is CASSVEAGVYNEQFF. The CDR3 region has the DNA TGTGCCAGCAGCGTAGAAGCGGGGGTGTACAATGAGCAGTTCTTC. The full variable domain, in which reference TRBV9 and TRBJ2-1 provide the parts outside the CDR3, is DSGVTQTPKHLITATGQRVTLRCSPRSGDLSVYWYQQSLDQGLQFLIQYYNGEERAKGNILERFSAQQFPDLHSELNLSSLELGDSALYFCASSVEAGVYNEQFFGPGTRLTVL.

This chain links TRBV11-3 with TRBJ2-1; TRBD1 aligns across 8 bases. This CDR3 contains 13 residues. V lost 5 bases and J lost 5; bases outside the gene matches: 2. The germline V gene has CDR1 SGHNT and CDR2 YENEEA. Here the CDR3 reads CASSRGQDNEQFF. In DNA form, the CDR3 reads TGTGCCAGCAGCCGGGGACAGGACAATGAGCAGTTCTTC.

The table lists this clone with a few counts. The chain joins TRBV9 to TRBJ2-5, with a tentative D call TRBD1 (6 bases). Deletions cut 4 bases from V and 5 bases from J, with 18 bases between. Looked up from germline, CDR1 is SGDLS and CDR2 is YYNGEE. The CDR3 is 15 residues long. This CDR3 is CASSPPLGAVETQYF. The CDR3 DNA is TGTGCCAGCAGCCCTCCGCTGGGGGCGGTGGAGACCCAGTACTTC.

This chain joins TRBV12-5 and TRBJ1-5; D is ambiguous. The CDR3 contains 16 residues. The germline gives CDR1 LGHNT, CDR2 FRNRAP. V was shortened by 2 bases and J by 3 bases, with 14 bases between the two germline ends. In DNA, the CDR3 is TGTGCTAGTGGTTTGTATTGGGAGGGAACCAATCAGCCCCAGCATTTT. It codes for CASGLYWEGTNQPQHF.

Comments on this clone: Mismatch with germline at one junction end may stem from a read error. The chain joins TRBV19 to TRBJ1-5; no reliable D call. From germline, CDR1 is LNHDA and CDR2 SQIVND (reference sequence). The CDR3 is 14 residues long. The CDR3 reads CASEAGLFNQPQNF. The CDR3 DNA is TGTGCCAGTGAGGCGGGCCTCTTCAATCAGCCCCAGAATTTT. Together with reference TRBV19 and TRBJ1-5, the CDR3 gives the full variable domain: DGGITQSPKYLFRKEGQNVTLSCEQNLNHDAMYWYRQDPGQGLRLIYYSQIVNDFQKGDIAEGYSVSREKKESFPLTVTSAQKNPTAFYLCASEAGLFNQPQNFGDGTRLSIL.

The genes are TRBV19 and TRBJ2-7, with TRBD2 as a possible D gene (5 bases). The length of the CDR3 is 15 residues. V was clipped by 3 bases and J by 3 bases, with 15 bases between them. The germline V gene has CDR1 LNHDA and CDR2 SQIVND (reference sequence). CDR3 sequence reads: CASSIPREGVYEQYF. The CDR3 nucleotides are TGTGCCAGTAGTATCCCTCGTGAGGGAGTCTACGAGCAGTACTTC.

The J gene is TRBJ2-7, the V gene TRBV29-1; possible D gene TRBD1, 6 bases. Germline assignment: CDR1 SQVTM and CDR2 ANQGSEA. The CDR3 consists of 14 residues. The V end was cut by 2 bases, the J end by 3 bases, with 14 bases between. The CDR3 nucleotides are TGCAGCGTTGAATTGGGTCAAGGGGGCTACGAGCAGTACTTC. It translates to CSVELGQGGYEQYF.

The chain carries TRBV6-5 and TRBJ2-7, with 11 bases that match TRBD2. Germline loops: CDR1 MNHEY, CDR2 SVGAGI. The junction had 1 base not matched to a gene; V was cut back by 2 bases and J by 1 base. The CDR3 is 15 amino acids. The CDR3 nucleotides read TGTGCCAGCAGTTACCGACTAGCGGGGTCCTACGAGCAGTACTTC. Its protein product is CASSYRLAGSYEQYF.

The rearrangement uses TRBV11-2 and TRBJ2-1; the match to TRBD1 covers 7 bases. Germline trimming cut 2 bases from V and 6 bases from J; bases unmatched to any gene: 7. This CDR3 is 15 amino acids long. Germline V CDR1 and CDR2: SGHAT, FQNNGV. The CDR3 protein is CASSLNTGEGNEQFF. As DNA, the CDR3 is TGTGCCAGCAGCTTAAATACAGGGGAAGGCAATGAGCAGTTCTTC. The full variable domain, in which reference TRBV11-2 and TRBJ2-1 provide the parts outside the CDR3, is EAGVAQSPRYKIIEKRQSVAFWCNPISGHATLYWYQQILGQGPKLLIQFQNNGVVDDSQLPKDRFSAERLKGVDSTLKIQPAKLEDSAVYLCASSLNTGEGNEQFFGPGTRLTVL.

This rearrangement joins TRBV19 to TRBJ2-5; D may be TRBD1 (6 bases). Trimming took off 1 base at V and 4 bases at J, with 16 bases between the two ends. CDR1 is LNHDA and CDR2 is SQIVND in the germline V gene (reference sequence). The CDR3 has 16 amino acids. CDR3 nucleotide sequence: TGTGCCAGTAGTATAGGTTGGGGGCGCAGCCCAGAGACCCAGTACTTC. This translates into CASSIGWGRSPETQYF.

The chain uses TRBV27 and TRBJ2-7; 7 bases are a match to TRBD1. The CDR3 runs to 13 residues. CDR1 and CDR2 (germline): MNHEY, SMNVEV (reference sequence). V trimming: 3 bases; J trimming: 2 bases; junction bases outside the gene matches: 1. The CDR3 nucleotides read TGTGCCAGCAGTTTCGGGACAGCCTACGAGCAGTACTTC. Translation: CASSFGTAYEQYF.